Listed here are 9 T cell receptor beta chains from one sample, sequenced in a study of CD8 T cells in ankylosing spondylitis. TCRdb re-derived calls from the 5' RACE reads in MiXCR, one entry per CDR3 protein. The sample includes about 150,000 distinct CDR3 sequences, 40% to 50% of them seen just once. The sequenced sample consisted of synovial fluid, either unsorted or a sorted T cell fraction (not recorded which). The receptors derive from a male donor with ankylosing spondylitis.

The CDR3 sequence: CASTLGQGVGTQYF. CDR3 DNA sequence: TGTGCCAGCACCCTGGGACAGGGTGTAGGTACGCAGTATTTT. This rearrangement joins TRBV12-3 or TRBV12-4 to TRBJ2-3; 9 bases align to TRBD1. The CDR3 is 14 amino acids. The V segment lost 7 bases and the J segment 8 bases; nucleotides outside the gene matches: 10.

The V call is TRBV15, the J call TRBJ1-1, with 9 positions matching TRBD1. Losses at the gene ends were 1 base for V and 6 bases for J; bases not matched to a gene: 9. Per the germline V gene, CDR1 is LNHNV and CDR2 is YYDKDF (reference sequence). The CDR3 is 16 amino acids. The CDR3, as DNA: TGTGCCACCAGCAGAGTTAACAGGGGGCGATCGGCTGAAGCTTTCTTT. Protein sequence: CATSRVNRGRSAEAFF.

J is TRBJ2-3 and V is TRBV5-1; no clear D gene. The CDR3 is 16 amino acids. The germline gives CDR1 SGHRS, CDR2 YFSETQ. V was clipped by 0 bases and J by 2 bases, with 13 bases between them. The CDR3 region has the DNA TGCGCCAGCAGCTTGGTTTTCTCTCCATACACAGATACGCAGTATTTT. It specifies CASSLVFSPYTDTQYF.

This chain connects TRBV28 to TRBJ1-5; perhaps TRBD1 as D (6 bases). Looked up from germline, CDR1 is MDHEN and CDR2 is SYDVKM. Deletions cut 8 bases from V and 3 bases from J, with 17 bases between. The CDR3 loop spans 15 amino acids. CDR3 DNA: TGTGCCAGCTTCGTTGGAGGGGGGGTCAATCAGCCCCAGCATTTT. Its protein product is CASFVGGGVNQPQHF.

This chain connects TRBV5-1 to TRBJ2-1; the match to TRBD2 covers 13 bases. The CDR3 consists of 17 residues. V lost 0 bases and J lost 2; bases outside the gene matches: 2. CDR1 and CDR2 from the germline V gene are SGHRS and YFSETQ. Here the CDR3 reads CASSLGLAGGTYNEQFF. CDR3 nucleotides: TGCGCCAGCAGCTTGGGACTAGCGGGGGGCACCTACAATGAGCAGTTCTTC. The full variable domain, with the rest looked up from reference TRBV5-1 and TRBJ2-1, is KAGVTQTPRYLIKTRGQQVTLSCSPISGHRSVSWYQQTPGQGLQFLFEYFSETQRNKGNFPGRFSGRQFSNSRSEMNVSTLELGDSALYLCASSLGLAGGTYNEQFFGPGTRLTVL.

There are a few counts of this clonotype. This chain links TRBV18 with TRBJ1-2; D might be TRBD1 (5 bases). The germline V gene encodes CDR1 KGHSH and CDR2 LQKENI. The CDR3 sequence is 13 residues long. The V and J ends lost 3 bases and 5 bases respectively, with 10 bases between them. The chain's CDR3 is CASSPGRTYGYTF. In DNA form, the CDR3 reads TGTGCCAGCTCACCGGGACGGACGTATGGCTACACCTTC.

V gene TRBV27 combines with J gene TRBJ2-1, with TRBD1 matching over 7 bases. Trimming took 6 bases from V and 6 from J; bases not matched to a gene: 11. The CDR3 consists of 15 residues. In germline, CDR1 is MNHEY, CDR2 SMNVEV (reference sequence). CDR3 loop: CASRSDRVYGNEQFF. In DNA form, the CDR3 reads TGTGCCAGCAGGTCAGACAGGGTTTACGGCAATGAGCAGTTCTTC.

In its sample, this clonotype was seen a few times. J is TRBJ2-1 and V is TRBV13; 14 nucleotides line up with TRBD2. Losses at the gene ends were 0 bases for V and 0 bases for J; bases not matched to a gene: 7. This CDR3 contains 20 residues. Germline assignment: CDR1 PRHDT and CDR2 FYEKMQ (reference sequence). CDR3 loop: CASSLGGLAGGRSSYNEQFF. CDR3 DNA sequence: TGTGCCAGCAGCTTAGGCGGACTAGCGGGAGGTCGAAGCTCCTACAATGAGCAGTTCTTC.

This clonotype was seen a few times. The chain uses TRBV20-1 and TRBJ1-5; 9 bases agree with TRBD1. CDR1 is DFQATT, CDR2 SNEGSKA, per germline (reference sequence). V lost 4 bases to trimming and J lost 11 bases; unmatched junction nucleotides: 6. This CDR3 is 12 amino acids long. The CDR3 DNA sequence: TGCAGTGCTACACCCGGGACAGGGACCCAGCATTTT. It translates to CSATPGTGTQHF.